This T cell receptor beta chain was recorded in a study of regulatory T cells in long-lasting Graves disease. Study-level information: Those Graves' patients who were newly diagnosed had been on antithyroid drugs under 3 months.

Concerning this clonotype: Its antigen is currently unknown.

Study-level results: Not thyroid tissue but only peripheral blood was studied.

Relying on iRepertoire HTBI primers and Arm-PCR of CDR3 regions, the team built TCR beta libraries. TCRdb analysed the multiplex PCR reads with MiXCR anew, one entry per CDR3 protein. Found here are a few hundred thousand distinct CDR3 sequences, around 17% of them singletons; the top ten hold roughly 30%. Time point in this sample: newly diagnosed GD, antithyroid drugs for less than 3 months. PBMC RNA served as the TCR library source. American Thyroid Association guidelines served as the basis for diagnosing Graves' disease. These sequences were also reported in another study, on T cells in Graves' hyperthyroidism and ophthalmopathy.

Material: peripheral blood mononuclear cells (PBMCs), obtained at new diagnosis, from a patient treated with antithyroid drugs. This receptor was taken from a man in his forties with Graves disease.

The CDR3 nucleotides are TGTGCCAGCAGCGCGGACAGGGACTACGAGCAGTACTTC. This translates into CASSADRDYEQYF. The chain combines TRBV7-9 with TRBJ2-7, with 8 nucleotides matching TRBD1. After removal of 5 bases from V and 3 bases from J, the junction contained 3 bases not matched to a gene. The V gene's germline CDR1 is SEHNR and CDR2 FQNEAQ (reference sequence). The CDR3 consists of 13 residues.